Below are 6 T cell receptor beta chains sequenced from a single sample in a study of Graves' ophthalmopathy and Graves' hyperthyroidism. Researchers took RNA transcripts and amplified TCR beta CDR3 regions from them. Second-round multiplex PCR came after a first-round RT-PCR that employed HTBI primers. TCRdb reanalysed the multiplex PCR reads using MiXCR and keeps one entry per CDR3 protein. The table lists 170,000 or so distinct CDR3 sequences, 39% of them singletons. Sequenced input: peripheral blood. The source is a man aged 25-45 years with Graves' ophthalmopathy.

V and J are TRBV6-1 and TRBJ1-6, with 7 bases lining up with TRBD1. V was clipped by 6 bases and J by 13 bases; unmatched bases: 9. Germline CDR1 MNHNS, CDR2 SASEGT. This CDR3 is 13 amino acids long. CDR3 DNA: TGTGCCAGCAGCGGGACAGAGAATCAGCCCCTCCACTTT. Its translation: CASSGTENQPLHF.

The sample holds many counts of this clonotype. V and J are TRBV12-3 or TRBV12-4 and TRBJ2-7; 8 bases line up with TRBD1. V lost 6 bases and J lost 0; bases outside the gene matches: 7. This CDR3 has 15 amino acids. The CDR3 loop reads CASRSGTGSSYEQYF. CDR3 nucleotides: TGTGCCAGCAGATCCGGGACAGGAAGCTCCTACGAGCAGTACTTC.

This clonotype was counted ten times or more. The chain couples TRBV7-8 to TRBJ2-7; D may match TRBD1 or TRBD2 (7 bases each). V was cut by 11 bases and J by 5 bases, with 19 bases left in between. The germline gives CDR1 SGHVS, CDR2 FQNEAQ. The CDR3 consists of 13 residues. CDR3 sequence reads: CAVRGRGLDEQYF. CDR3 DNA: TGTGCCGTCAGGGGGAGGGGGCTGGACGAGCAGTACTTC.

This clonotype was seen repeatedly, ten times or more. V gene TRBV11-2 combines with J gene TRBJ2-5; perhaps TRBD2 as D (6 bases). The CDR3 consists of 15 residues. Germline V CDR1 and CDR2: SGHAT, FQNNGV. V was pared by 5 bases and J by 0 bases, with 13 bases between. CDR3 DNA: TGTGCCAGCAGCCCGGGGAGGACCCACCAAGAGACCCAGTACTTC. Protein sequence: CASSPGRTHQETQYF.

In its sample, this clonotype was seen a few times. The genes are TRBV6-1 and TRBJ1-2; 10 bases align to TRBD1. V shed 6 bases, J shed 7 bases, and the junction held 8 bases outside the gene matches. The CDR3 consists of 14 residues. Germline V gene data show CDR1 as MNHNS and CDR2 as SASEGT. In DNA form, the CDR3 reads TGTGCCAGCAGCCCTAGACAGGGGGCGAGTGGCTACACCTTC. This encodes CASSPRQGASGYTF.

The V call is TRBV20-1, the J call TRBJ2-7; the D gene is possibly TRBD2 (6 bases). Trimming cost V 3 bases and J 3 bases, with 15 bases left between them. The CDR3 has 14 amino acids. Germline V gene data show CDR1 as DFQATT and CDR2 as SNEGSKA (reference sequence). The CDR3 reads CSASGGTTLYEQYF. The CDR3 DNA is TGCAGTGCTAGTGGGGGGACCACCCTCTACGAGCAGTACTTC.